These 14 T cell receptor beta chains were sequenced from one sample in a study of OX40 agonist ivuxolimab in advanced cancers. Clones were read by immunoSEQ multiplex PCR, and TCRdb kept only the in-frame ones, dropping some. The sample yields roughly 61,000 clones, more than 70% seen once. The sample in question was CD4+ or CD8+ T cells sorted from blood, obtained in a trial of the OX40 agonist ivuxolimab. Receptors originate from an adult with an advanced solid tumor such as melanoma, head and neck, liver or kidney cancer.

J is TRBJ2-1 and V is TRBV14; 9 bases line up with TRBD2. Trimming at V came to 4 bases and at J to 12 bases, leaving 19 bases not matched to a gene. This CDR3 has 17 amino acids. CDR1 and CDR2 (germline): SGHDN, FVKESK. Here the CDR3 reads CASSPIGGTAGGRGQFF. In DNA, the CDR3 is TGTGCCAGCAGCCCGATTGGGGGGACAGCGGGAGGTCGAGGGCAGTTCTTC.

The chain has TRBV5-6 and TRBJ2-7; TRBD1 might be the D (6 bases). Germline CDR1 is SGHDT and CDR2 is YYEEEE. The length of the CDR3 is 15 residues. Trimming left V 2 bases short and J 2 bases short, with 14 bases between. The CDR3 region has the DNA TGTGCCAGCAGCTTTGGGACACAAACACCCTACGAGCAGTACTTC. Translating it yields CASSFGTQTPYEQYF.

J is TRBJ1-3 and V is TRBV7-2, with D maybe TRBD1 (6 bases). The germline V and J ends were trimmed by 4 bases and 8 bases, with 18 bases remaining between them. Germline-derived CDR1 and CDR2 are SGHTA and FQGNSA. The CDR3 is made up of 15 amino acids. The CDR3 region is CASSYGQTPGDTIYF. The CDR3 region has the DNA TGTGCCAGCAGCTACGGACAGACTCCCGGGGACACCATATATTTT. The complete variable domain, with remaining parts taken from reference TRBV7-2 and TRBJ1-3, reads GAGVSQSPSNKVTEKGKDVELRCDPISGHTALYWYRQSLGQGLEFLIYFQGNSAPDKSGLPSDRFSAERTGGSVSTLTIQRTQQEDSAVYLCASSYGQTPGDTIYFGEGSWLTVV.

The rearrangement uses TRBV6-5 and TRBJ1-5; D is unresolved. Trimming removed 6 bases from V and 4 bases from J, with 13 bases in between. Germline CDR1 reads MNHEY; CDR2 reads SVGAGI. This CDR3 contains 14 residues. The CDR3 coding sequence is TGTGCCAGCAGCCGCATCCAGACTAATCAGCCCCAGCATTTT. It translates to CASSRIQTNQPQHF.

This clone was seen only a few times. The chain carries TRBV19 and TRBJ1-1; D is ambiguous. The V gene's germline CDR1 is LNHDA and CDR2 SQIVND (reference sequence). V gave up 7 bases and J gave up 3 bases, with 9 bases separating them. This CDR3 comprises 12 residues. CDR3 protein: CASTETDTEAFF. The DNA for the CDR3 is TGTGCCAGTACGGAAACTGACACTGAAGCTTTCTTT.

This clone was counted once. The chain joins TRBV21-1 to TRBJ2-6. TRBV21-1 has pseudogene status. CDR3 length equals 18 residues. The CDR3 DNA is TGTGCCAGCAGCAAAGTTGGGGGAGTTAGCTCTGGGGCCAACGTCCTGACTTTC. It specifies CASSKVGGVSSGANVLTF.

CDR3 amino acids: CASSGRGGPVEKLFF. DNA of the CDR3: TGTGCCAGCAGCGGCCGAGGGGGACCAGTTGAAAAACTGTTTTTT. The genes are TRBV5-6 and TRBJ1-4; tentative D call: TRBD1 (6 bases). The V gene lost 4 bases and the J gene lost 7 bases, with 17 bases spanning the gap. CDR1 SGHDT and CDR2 YYEEEE come from the germline V gene. The CDR3 is 15 amino acids.

V gene TRBV5-1 combines with J gene TRBJ2-2, with D tentatively TRBD2 (6 bases). V gave up 1 base and J gave up 2 bases, with 12 bases separating them. The CDR3 runs to 16 residues. CDR1 is SGHRS and CDR2 is YFSETQ in the germline V gene. This CDR3 reads CASSLFRTTNTGELFF. CDR3 sequence (DNA): TGCGCCAGCAGCTTGTTTCGGACTACAAACACCGGGGAGCTGTTTTTT.

This clone was seen only a few times. The rearrangement uses TRBV5-4 and TRBJ1-3; D gene uncertain. This CDR3 spans 14 amino acids. Trimming took 0 bases from V and 0 from J, leaving 4 bases between them. Looked up from germline, CDR1 is SGHNT and CDR2 is YYREEE (reference sequence). The CDR3 protein is CASSLDSSGNTIYF. The CDR3 nucleotides read TGTGCCAGCAGCTTGGACAGCTCTGGAAACACCATATATTTT. Full variable domain (missing parts from reference TRBV5-4 and TRBJ1-3): ETGVTQSPTHLIKTRGQQVTLRCSSQSGHNTVSWYQQALGQGPQFIFQYYREEENGRGNFPPRFSGLQFPNYSSELNVNALELDDSALYLCASSLDSSGNTIYFGEGSWLTVV.

The chain couples TRBV5-6 to TRBJ2-3; D is perhaps TRBD2 (6 bases). The V end lost 2 bases, the J end lost 1 base, and 14 bases lay between the germline ends. The germline V gene has CDR1 SGHDT and CDR2 YYEEEE. The CDR3 runs to 16 residues. CDR3: CASSFRGLGGTDTQYF. The CDR3 bases are TGTGCCAGCAGCTTCCGGGGACTTGGGGGCACAGATACGCAGTATTTT. The variable domain in full, with the rest retrieved from reference TRBV5-6 and TRBJ2-3, is DAGVTQSPTHLIKTRGQQVTLRCSPKSGHDTVSWYQQALGQGPQFIFQYYEEEERQRGNFPDRFSGHQFPNYSSELNVNALLLGDSALYLCASSFRGLGGTDTQYFGPGTRLTVL.

This chain connects TRBV4-1 to TRBJ1-1; possibly TRBD1 for D (6 bases). Germline assignment: CDR1 MGHRA and CDR2 YSYEKL. Trimming stripped 3 bases from V and 1 base from J, with 24 bases between. CDR3 length equals 19 residues. CDR3 in amino acids: CASSHRSSRIGGGNTEAFF. DNA for the CDR3: TGCGCCAGCAGCCACCGCAGTTCCCGAATAGGGGGGGGGAACACTGAAGCTTTCTTT.

The chain recombines TRBV29-1 with TRBJ2-5; D is ambiguous. CDR1 SQVTM and CDR2 ANQGSEA come from the germline V gene. V was clipped by 4 bases and J by 4 bases, with 13 bases between them. There are 13 residues in the CDR3. The CDR3 sequence: CSVAGLVGETQYF. CDR3 DNA sequence: TGCAGCGTTGCTGGGCTAGTGGGAGAGACCCAGTACTTC.

This chain's CDR3 is CASSRDLNEQFF. In DNA form, the CDR3 reads TGTGCCAGCAGTCGGGACTTGAATGAGCAGTTCTTC. V is TRBV5-4 and J is TRBJ2-1, with D perhaps matching TRBD2 (6 bases). Germline CDR1 reads SGHNT; CDR2 reads YYREEE (reference sequence). The CDR3 spans 12 residues. V was clipped by 5 bases and J by 7 bases, with 10 bases between them. Looking up the rest from reference TRBV5-4 and TRBJ2-1 gives the full variable domain: ETGVTQSPTHLIKTRGQQVTLRCSSQSGHNTVSWYQQALGQGPQFIFQYYREEENGRGNFPPRFSGLQFPNYSSELNVNALELDDSALYLCASSRDLNEQFFGPGTRLTVL.

This chain uses TRBV6-1 with TRBJ2-1; perhaps TRBD1 as D (6 bases). The CDR3 length is 17 residues. Trimming took 2 bases from V and 6 from J, leaving 20 bases between them. Germline CDR1 is MNHNS and CDR2 is SASEGT. CDR3 loop: CASSEPLGAGAPNEQFF. CDR3 nucleotide sequence: TGTGCCAGCAGTGAACCCCTCGGGGCAGGGGCCCCCAATGAGCAGTTCTTC.